The clone carrying this TCR beta chain was counted many times. Its matching antigen is unknown. Amplifying from RNA transcripts, the study obtained TCR beta CDR3 regions. HTBI-primed first-round RT-PCR preceded second-round multiplex PCR. TCRdb itself ran the multiplex PCR reads through MiXCR, one entry per CDR3 protein. The sample includes fewer than 650,000 distinct CDR3 sequences, 20% to 25% of them seen just once. Included hyperthyroidism patients were aged 18 to 65 and newly diagnosed (under 2 months' duration). The data stem from a study of Graves' ophthalmopathy and Graves' hyperthyroidism. On the study more broadly: Before any treatment was given, at initial diagnosis, peripheral blood was collected. Study results and limitations: With approximately 88% sensitivity and approximately 79% specificity, a 13-signature model separated ophthalmopathy from stable hyperthyroidism. Also, most clonotypes expanded in the thyroid above 0.001 frequency appeared in blood.

This TCR came from a woman between 18 and 29 years old with stable Graves' hyperthyroidism. Some clones in this sample may be carry-over from other donors' samples. Sample: peripheral blood.

CDR3 sequence reads: CASSFIEVEQYF. Here the CDR3 DNA reads TGTGCCAGCAGCTTTATCGAGGTCGAGCAGTACTTC. This rearrangement joins TRBV5-6 to TRBJ2-7; D is undetermined. Germline assignment: CDR1 SGHDT and CDR2 YYEEEE. This CDR3 has 12 residues. The V and J ends lost 2 bases and 6 bases respectively, with 9 bases between them. The entire variable domain, with the rest obtained from reference TRBV5-6 and TRBJ2-7, is as follows: DAGVTQSPTHLIKTRGQQVTLRCSPKSGHDTVSWYQQALGQGPQFIFQYYEEEERQRGNFPDRFSGHQFPNYSSELNVNALLLGDSALYLCASSFIEVEQYFGPGTRLTVT.